This T cell receptor beta chain was recorded in a study of T cell changes during pregnancy in multiple sclerosis. V shed 5 bases and J shed 0 bases, with 17 bases lying between them. This CDR3 has 17 amino acids. In germline, CDR1 is LNHDA, CDR2 SQIVND (reference sequence). The table came from immunoSEQ multiplex PCR; TCRdb's copy has only in-frame clones and leaves some out. The repertoire holds over 75,000 clones, with roughly 92% as singletons. This TCR was sampled from a female donor with multiple sclerosis, enrolled in a pregnancy study. This sequence joins TRBV19 and TRBJ1-5, with a possible D match to TRBD1 (5 bases). Sample: peripheral blood, taken in the first trimester of pregnancy. The CDR3, as DNA: TGTGCCAGTAGTGGGGCGGACACCACCGATAGCAATCAGCCCCAGCATTTT. This encodes CASSGADTTDSNQPQHF. The whole variable domain, filled in from reference TRBV19 and TRBJ1-5, reads DGGITQSPKYLFRKEGQNVTLSCEQNLNHDAMYWYRQDPGQGLRLIYYSQIVNDFQKGDIAEGYSVSREKKESFPLTVTSAQKNPTAFYLCASSGADTTDSNQPQHFGDGTRLSIL.